This is a list of T cell receptor beta chains from one sample in a study of long-term antiretroviral therapy in people with HIV. Repertoires were generated with immunoSEQ multiplex PCR, while TCRdb's copy carries only in-frame clones and drops some. The sample gives 30,000 to 45,000 clones, roughly 78% of which show up once; less than 6% is in the top ten. Source: unsorted PBMCs, taken 3.4 years after starting antiretroviral therapy. These receptor sequences come from a man younger than 45 with HIV. Both conserved end residues are part of each CDR3. D genes are given only for firm matches. Clone size is given for some rows only: seen once, a few or many times, or a class if the clone is expanded.

abundance: -; d_gene: TRBD1; j_gene: TRBJ2-7; v_gene: TRBV20-1; CDR3nt: TGCAGTGGCACAGGGGAAACCGAGCAGTACTTC; CDR3aa: CSGTGETEQYF
abundance: -; d_gene: -; j_gene: TRBJ2-5; v_gene: TRBV5-6; CDR3nt: TGTGCCAGCAGCTTGGGACAGGTGTTGGACACCCAGTACTTC; CDR3aa: CASSLGQVLDTQYF
abundance: -; d_gene: -; j_gene: TRBJ2-2; v_gene: TRBV14; CDR3nt: TGTGCCAGCAGCCAACAATTTAAGAGAGGCGGCGGGGAGCTGTTTTTT; CDR3aa: CASSQQFKRGGGELFF
abundance: once; d_gene: TRBD2; j_gene: TRBJ2-4; v_gene: TRBV5-4; CDR3nt: TGTGCCAGCAGCTTAGCGGGGAAAAACATTCAGTACTTC; CDR3aa: CASSLAGKNIQYF
abundance: few; d_gene: TRBD1; j_gene: TRBJ2-7; v_gene: TRBV19; CDR3nt: TGTGCCAGTAGGGACAGGGACCACGAGCAGTACTTC; CDR3aa: CASRDRDHEQYF
abundance: -; d_gene: TRBD1; j_gene: TRBJ1-1; v_gene: TRBV9; CDR3nt: TGTGCCAGCAGCCCAGGGGGAAGAAGCACTGAAGCTTTCTTT; CDR3aa: CASSPGGRSTEAFF
abundance: -; d_gene: TRBD2; j_gene: TRBJ2-3; v_gene: TRBV15; CDR3nt: TGTGCCACCAGCACTATACTAGCGGGAGGTATCACAGATACGCAGTATTTT; CDR3aa: CATSTILAGGITDTQYF
abundance: -; d_gene: -; j_gene: TRBJ1-5; v_gene: TRBV28; CDR3nt: TGTGCCAGCAGTATAGACGGGACGGCCAGGCCCCAGCATTTT; CDR3aa: CASSIDGTARPQHF
abundance: -; d_gene: TRBD1; j_gene: TRBJ2-7; v_gene: TRBV7-2; CDR3nt: TGTGCCAGCACTAGGACCGGGACAGGGAACTACGAGCAGTACTTC; CDR3aa: CASTRTGTGNYEQYF
abundance: -; d_gene: -; j_gene: TRBJ1-1; v_gene: TRBV10-2; CDR3nt: TGCGCCAGCAACCAGGGTATGAACACTGAAGCTTTCTTT; CDR3aa: CASNQGMNTEAFF
abundance: once; d_gene: TRBD2; j_gene: TRBJ2-5; v_gene: TRBV13; CDR3nt: TGTGCCAGCAGCCCCAGCGGGAGAGGTGAGACCCAGTACTTC; CDR3aa: CASSPSGRGETQYF
abundance: -; d_gene: TRBD2; j_gene: TRBJ2-1; v_gene: TRBV7-8; CDR3nt: TGTGCCAGCAGCTTAGGACTAGCGGTCCCGCCTGTCAATGAGCAGTTCTTC; CDR3aa: CASSLGLAVPPVNEQFF
abundance: -; d_gene: -; j_gene: TRBJ1-2; v_gene: TRBV6-5; CDR3nt: TGTGCCACCCATGGAGGGACCGGCTATGGCTACACCTTC; CDR3aa: CATHGGTGYGYTF
abundance: -; d_gene: -; j_gene: TRBJ2-7; v_gene: TRBV14; CDR3nt: TGTGCCAGCAGCCCCCACGGGCAGGATTTAGTACCCCCCTACGAGCAGTACTTC; CDR3aa: CASSPHGQDLVPPYEQYF
abundance: few; d_gene: TRBD1; j_gene: TRBJ2-7; v_gene: TRBV6-1; CDR3nt: TGTGCCAGCAGGACGGGCGGGACAGGTACTGGGGGGCAGTACTTC; CDR3aa: CASRTGGTGTGGQYF
abundance: -; d_gene: TRBD2; j_gene: TRBJ2-2; v_gene: TRBV5-1; CDR3nt: TGCGCCAGCAGCTCCCCCACTAGCGGGGTAACGAACACCGGGGAGCTGTTTTTT; CDR3aa: CASSSPTSGVTNTGELFF
abundance: few; d_gene: -; j_gene: TRBJ1-1; v_gene: TRBV18; CDR3nt: TGTGCCAGCTCACCTTTTCAGGGGTCAGCTGAAGCTTTCTTT; CDR3aa: CASSPFQGSAEAFF
abundance: -; d_gene: -; j_gene: TRBJ1-1; v_gene: TRBV2; CDR3nt: TGTGCCAGCCATGGCCGAATGAACACTGAAGCTTTCTTT; CDR3aa: CASHGRMNTEAFF
abundance: once; d_gene: -; j_gene: TRBJ2-1; v_gene: TRBV7-8; CDR3nt: TGTGCCAGCAGCTCGACAGCCCTTGAGCAGTTCTTC; CDR3aa: CASSSTALEQFF
abundance: -; d_gene: -; j_gene: TRBJ1-5; v_gene: TRBV6-1; CDR3nt: TGTGCCAGCACCTATGACAGGTTCTCCAATCAGCCCCAGCATTTT; CDR3aa: CASTYDRFSNQPQHF
abundance: once; d_gene: -; j_gene: TRBJ2-5; v_gene: TRBV6-6; CDR3nt: TGTGCCAGCAGGCACGTCAGGGAAGAGACCCAGTACTTC; CDR3aa: CASRHVREETQYF
abundance: -; d_gene: -; j_gene: TRBJ1-1; v_gene: TRBV2; CDR3nt: TGTGCCAGCAGTGAAAGACAGTTCGAAGCTTTCTTT; CDR3aa: CASSERQFEAFF
abundance: -; d_gene: TRBD2; j_gene: TRBJ2-1; v_gene: TRBV11-2; CDR3nt: TGTGCCAGCAGCGGGGGACTAGCGGGAGGGACTGAGCAGTTCTTC; CDR3aa: CASSGGLAGGTEQFF
abundance: -; d_gene: TRBD1; j_gene: TRBJ2-7; v_gene: TRBV29-1; CDR3nt: TGCAGCGCCGGTGGACAGGGGTCTTACGAGCAGTACTTC; CDR3aa: CSAGGQGSYEQYF
abundance: -; d_gene: TRBD2; j_gene: TRBJ2-7; v_gene: TRBV7-3; CDR3nt: TGTGCCAGCAGCTTAGGCGGGGGCGAGCAGTACTTC; CDR3aa: CASSLGGGEQYF
abundance: -; d_gene: -; j_gene: TRBJ1-5; v_gene: TRBV6-6; CDR3nt: TGTGCCACCGTGGGGAGGGGGAGCAATCAGCCCCAGCATTTT; CDR3aa: CATVGRGSNQPQHF
abundance: -; d_gene: -; j_gene: TRBJ1-5; v_gene: TRBV5-6; CDR3nt: TGTGCCAGCAGCTCTGGCGGGCAGCCCCAGCATTTT; CDR3aa: CASSSGGQPQHF
abundance: -; d_gene: -; j_gene: TRBJ2-3; v_gene: TRBV7-9; CDR3nt: TGTGCCAGCAGCCTAGGACTCGTCACAGATACGCAGTATTTT; CDR3aa: CASSLGLVTDTQYF
abundance: -; d_gene: TRBD1; j_gene: TRBJ2-2; v_gene: TRBV9; CDR3nt: TGTGCCAGTCAGGGACAGGGCAACACCGGGGAGCTGTTTTTT; CDR3aa: CASQGQGNTGELFF
abundance: -; d_gene: TRBD2; j_gene: TRBJ2-5; v_gene: TRBV19; CDR3nt: TGTGCCAGTAGTATTAGGATGGGACTAGTAAAGGAGACCCAGTACTTC; CDR3aa: CASSIRMGLVKETQYF
abundance: -; d_gene: TRBD1; j_gene: TRBJ2-3; v_gene: TRBV7-2; CDR3nt: TGTGCCAGCAGCTCACCCGGGAAGGGGGCAAGAGATACGCAGTATTTT; CDR3aa: CASSSPGKGARDTQYF
abundance: once; d_gene: TRBD2; j_gene: TRBJ2-7; v_gene: TRBV27; CDR3nt: TGTGCCAGCAGTTCGCTAGCGGGAGTCTTTGAGCAGTACTTC; CDR3aa: CASSSLAGVFEQYF
abundance: -; d_gene: -; j_gene: TRBJ2-7; v_gene: TRBV5-5; CDR3nt: TGTGCCAGCAGCTTATTACAGGGTGGAGAGCAGTACTTC; CDR3aa: CASSLLQGGEQYF